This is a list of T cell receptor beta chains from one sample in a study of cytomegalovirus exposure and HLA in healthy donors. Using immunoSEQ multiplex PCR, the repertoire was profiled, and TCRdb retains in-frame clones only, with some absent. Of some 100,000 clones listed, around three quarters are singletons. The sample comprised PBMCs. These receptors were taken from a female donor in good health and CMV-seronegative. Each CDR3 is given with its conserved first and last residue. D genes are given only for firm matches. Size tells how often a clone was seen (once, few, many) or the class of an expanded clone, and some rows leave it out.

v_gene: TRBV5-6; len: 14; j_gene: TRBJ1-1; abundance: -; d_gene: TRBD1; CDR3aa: CASSLGTALTEAFF; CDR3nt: TGTGCCAGCAGCTTAGGGACAGCGCTCACTGAAGCTTTCTTT
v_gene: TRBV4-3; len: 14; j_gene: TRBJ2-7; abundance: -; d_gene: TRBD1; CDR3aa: CASSQDQDRDEQYF; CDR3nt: TGCGCCAGCAGCCAAGATCAGGACAGGGACGAGCAGTACTTC
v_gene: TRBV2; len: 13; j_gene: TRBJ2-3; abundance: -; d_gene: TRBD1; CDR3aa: CASSVEGANTQYF; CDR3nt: TGTGCCAGCAGTGTTGAGGGGGCGAATACGCAGTATTTT
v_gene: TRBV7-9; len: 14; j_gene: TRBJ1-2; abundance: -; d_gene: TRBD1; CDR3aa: CASSGGTGPYGYTF; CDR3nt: TGTGCCAGCAGCGGGGGGACAGGGCCTTATGGCTACACCTTC
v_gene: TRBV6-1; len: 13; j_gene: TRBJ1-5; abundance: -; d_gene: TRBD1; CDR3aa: CASRRTGSQPQHF; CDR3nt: TGTGCCAGCAGAAGGACAGGGAGTCAGCCCCAGCATTTT
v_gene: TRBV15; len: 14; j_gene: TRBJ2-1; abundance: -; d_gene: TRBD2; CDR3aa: CATSRTSGVNEQFF; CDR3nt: TGTGCCACCAGCCGGACTAGCGGGGTAAATGAGCAGTTCTTC
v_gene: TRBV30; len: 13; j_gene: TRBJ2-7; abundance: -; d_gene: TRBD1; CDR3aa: CAWSVGTGYEQYF; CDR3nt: TGTGCCTGGAGTGTGGGGACAGGGTACGAGCAGTACTTC
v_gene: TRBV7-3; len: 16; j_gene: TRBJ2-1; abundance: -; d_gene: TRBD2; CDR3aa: CASSLTAGGPRNEQFF; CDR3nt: TGTGCCAGCAGCTTAACAGCGGGGGGGCCGAGGAATGAGCAGTTCTTC
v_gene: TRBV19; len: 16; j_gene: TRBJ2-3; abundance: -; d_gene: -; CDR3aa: CASSTRGGVHTDTQYF; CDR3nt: TGTGCCAGTAGTACTAGAGGGGGGGTACACACAGATACGCAGTATTTT
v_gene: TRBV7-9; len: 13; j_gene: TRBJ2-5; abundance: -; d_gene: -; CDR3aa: CASSLQGRETQYF; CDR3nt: TGTGCCAGCAGCCTACAGGGTCGCGAGACCCAGTACTTC
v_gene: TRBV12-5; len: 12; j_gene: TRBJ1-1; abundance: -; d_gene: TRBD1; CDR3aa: CASGGRGTEAFF; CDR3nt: TGTGCTAGTGGTGGCAGGGGGACTGAAGCTTTCTTT
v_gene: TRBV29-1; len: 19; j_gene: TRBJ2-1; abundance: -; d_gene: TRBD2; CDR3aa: CSVPPFTSGGASAGSGQFF; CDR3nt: TGCAGCGTCCCCCCCTTCACTAGCGGGGGGGCGTCGGCCGGGAGTGGGCAGTTCTTC
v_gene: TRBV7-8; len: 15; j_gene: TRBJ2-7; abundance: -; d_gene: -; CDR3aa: CASGRQGSGPYEQYF; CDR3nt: TGTGCCAGCGGCAGACAAGGAAGCGGTCCCTACGAGCAGTACTTC
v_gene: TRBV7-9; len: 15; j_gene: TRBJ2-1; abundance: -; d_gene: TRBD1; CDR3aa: CASSLGRQGDYEQFF; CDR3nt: TGTGCCAGCAGCTTAGGGCGACAGGGAGATTATGAGCAGTTCTTC
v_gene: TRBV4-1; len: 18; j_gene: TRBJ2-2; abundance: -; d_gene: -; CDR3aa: CASSQLGNRVRNTGELFF; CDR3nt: TGCGCCAGCAGCCAATTAGGAAACAGGGTGAGAAACACCGGGGAGCTGTTTTTT
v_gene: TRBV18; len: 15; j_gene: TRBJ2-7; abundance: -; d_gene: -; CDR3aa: CASSLSTGSSYEQYF; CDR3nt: TGTGCCAGCTCACTCTCGACAGGCAGCTCCTACGAGCAGTACTTC
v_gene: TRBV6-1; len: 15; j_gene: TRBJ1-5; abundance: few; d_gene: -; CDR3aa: CASSERWGGNQPQHF; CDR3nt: TGTGCCAGCAGTGAACGGTGGGGGGGCAATCAGCCCCAGCATTTT
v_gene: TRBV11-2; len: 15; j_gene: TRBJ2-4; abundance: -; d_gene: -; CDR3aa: CASSLAGGSKNIQYF; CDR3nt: TGTGCCAGCAGCTTAGCTGGGGGGTCCAAAAACATTCAGTACTTC
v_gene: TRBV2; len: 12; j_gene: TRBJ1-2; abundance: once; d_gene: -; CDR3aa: CAMGGGAGGYTF; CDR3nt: TGTGCCATGGGAGGAGGGGCTGGTGGCTACACCTTC
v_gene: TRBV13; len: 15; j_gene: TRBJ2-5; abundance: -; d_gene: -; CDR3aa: CASSPHSGIGETQYF; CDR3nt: TGTGCCAGCAGCCCACACTCGGGGATAGGCGAGACCCAGTACTTC
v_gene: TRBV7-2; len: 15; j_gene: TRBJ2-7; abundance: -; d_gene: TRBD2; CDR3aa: CASSSSGGTSDEQYF; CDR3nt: TGTGCCAGCAGCTCGAGCGGGGGAACCTCCGACGAGCAGTACTTC
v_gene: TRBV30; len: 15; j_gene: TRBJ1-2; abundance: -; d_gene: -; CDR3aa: CAWSRNQQINYGYTF; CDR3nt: TGTGCCTGGAGCCGCAACCAACAGATTAACTATGGCTACACCTTC
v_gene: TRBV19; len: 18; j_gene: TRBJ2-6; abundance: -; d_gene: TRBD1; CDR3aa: CASSPRGTGGPGANVLTF; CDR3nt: TGTGCCAGTAGTCCAAGGGGGACAGGGGGGCCTGGGGCCAACGTCCTGACTTTC
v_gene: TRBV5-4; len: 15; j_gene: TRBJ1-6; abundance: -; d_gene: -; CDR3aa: CASSGDGGRDSPLHF; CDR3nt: TGTGCCAGCAGCGGGGACGGGGGACGTGATTCACCCCTCCACTTT
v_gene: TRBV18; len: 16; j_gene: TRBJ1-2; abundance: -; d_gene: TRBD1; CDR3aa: CASSPSRTGGRDGYTF; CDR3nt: TGTGCCAGCTCACCTTCGAGGACAGGGGGCAGGGATGGCTACACCTTC
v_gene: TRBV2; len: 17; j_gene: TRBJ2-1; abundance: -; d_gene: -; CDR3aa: CASSEAVAGSSYNEQFF; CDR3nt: TGTGCCAGCAGTGAAGCGGTGGCGGGTAGTTCCTACAATGAGCAGTTCTTC
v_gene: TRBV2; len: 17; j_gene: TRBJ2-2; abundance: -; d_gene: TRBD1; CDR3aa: CASSEVRQGAKHGELFF; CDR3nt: TGTGCCAGCAGTGAGGTCAGGCAGGGGGCTAAGCACGGGGAGCTGTTTTTT
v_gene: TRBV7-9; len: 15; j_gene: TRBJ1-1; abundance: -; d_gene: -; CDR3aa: CASSPPPQGQSGAFF; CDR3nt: TGTGCCAGCAGCCCGCCCCCCCAGGGCCAGTCGGGAGCTTTCTTT
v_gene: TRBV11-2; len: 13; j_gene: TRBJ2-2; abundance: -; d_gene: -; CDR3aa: CASSPPRIGELFF; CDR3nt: TGTGCCAGCAGCCCCCCGCGGATCGGGGAGCTGTTTTTT
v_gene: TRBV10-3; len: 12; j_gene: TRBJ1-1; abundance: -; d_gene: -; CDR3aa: CAGQGVDTEAFF; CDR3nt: TGTGCCGGCCAGGGTGTCGATACTGAAGCTTTCTTT
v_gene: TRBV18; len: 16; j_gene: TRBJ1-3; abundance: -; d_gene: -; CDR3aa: CASSQSTVSSGNTIYF; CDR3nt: TGTGCCAGCTCTCAATCTACTGTAAGCTCTGGAAACACCATATATTTT
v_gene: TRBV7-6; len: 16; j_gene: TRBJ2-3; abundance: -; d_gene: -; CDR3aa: CASSPRDTTFYYTQYF; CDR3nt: TGTGCCAGCAGCCCTAGAGATACTACCTTTTATTATACGCAGTATTTT
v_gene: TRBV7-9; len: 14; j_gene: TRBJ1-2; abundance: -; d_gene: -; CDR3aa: CASSSLQVNYGYTF; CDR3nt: TGTGCCAGCAGCTCGCTACAGGTCAACTATGGCTACACCTTC
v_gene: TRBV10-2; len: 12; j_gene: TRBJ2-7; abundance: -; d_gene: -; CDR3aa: CASTPGSYEQYF; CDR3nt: TGCGCCAGCACCCCAGGCAGCTACGAGCAGTACTTC
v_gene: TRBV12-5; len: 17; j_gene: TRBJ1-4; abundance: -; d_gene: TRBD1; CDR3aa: CASGLVLGATGVEKLFF; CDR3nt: TGTGCTAGTGGTTTGGTACTTGGGGCCACAGGGGTAGAAAAACTGTTTTTT
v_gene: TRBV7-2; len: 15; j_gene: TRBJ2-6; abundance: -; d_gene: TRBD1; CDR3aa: CASSGTGSGANVLTF; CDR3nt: TGTGCCAGCTCGGGGACAGGGTCTGGGGCCAACGTCCTGACTTTC
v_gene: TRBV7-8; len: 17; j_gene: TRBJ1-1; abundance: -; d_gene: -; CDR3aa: CASSPPPPGRMNTEAFF; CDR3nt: TGTGCCAGCAGCCCACCCCCCCCAGGGCGGATGAACACTGAAGCTTTCTTT
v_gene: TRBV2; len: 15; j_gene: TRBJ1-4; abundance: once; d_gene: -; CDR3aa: CASSEGPGRGEKLFF; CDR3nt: TGTGCCAGCAGTGAAGGGCCGGGGAGAGGCGAAAAACTGTTTTTT
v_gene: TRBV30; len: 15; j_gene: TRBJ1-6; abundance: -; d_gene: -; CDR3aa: CAWVTGIAAGSPLHF; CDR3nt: TGTGCCTGGGTTACAGGGATTGCAGCGGGATCACCCCTCCACTTT
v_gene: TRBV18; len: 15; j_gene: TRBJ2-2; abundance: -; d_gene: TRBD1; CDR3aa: CASSPRGQDGGELFF; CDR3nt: TGTGCCAGCTCACCACGAGGACAGGATGGCGGGGAGCTGTTTTTT
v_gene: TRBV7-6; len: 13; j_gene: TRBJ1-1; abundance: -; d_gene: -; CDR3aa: CASSQDSNTEAFF; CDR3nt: TGTGCCAGCAGCCAGGACAGTAACACTGAAGCTTTCTTT
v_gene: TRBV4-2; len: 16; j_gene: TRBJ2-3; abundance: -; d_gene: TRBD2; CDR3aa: CASSTQVAGGADTQYF; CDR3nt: TGTGCCAGCAGCACGCAGGTAGCGGGGGGGGCAGATACGCAGTATTTT
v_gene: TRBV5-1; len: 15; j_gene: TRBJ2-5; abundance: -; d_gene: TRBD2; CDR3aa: CASSSSSGGVETQYF; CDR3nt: TGCGCCAGCAGCAGCTCTAGCGGGGGGGTAGAGACCCAGTACTTC
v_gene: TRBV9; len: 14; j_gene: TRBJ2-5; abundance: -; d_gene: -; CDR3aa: CASSVVLIQETQYF; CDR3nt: TGTGCCAGCAGCGTAGTACTTATCCAAGAGACCCAGTACTTC
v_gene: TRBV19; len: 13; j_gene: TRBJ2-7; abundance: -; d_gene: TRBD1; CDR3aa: CASSPTGLVEQYF; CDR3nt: TGTGCCAGTAGTCCGACAGGGTTAGTCGAGCAGTACTTC
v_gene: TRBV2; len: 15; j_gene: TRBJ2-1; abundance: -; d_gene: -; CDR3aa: CASSVNSGTYNEQFF; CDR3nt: TGTGCCAGCAGTGTGAATAGCGGCACCTACAATGAGCAGTTCTTC
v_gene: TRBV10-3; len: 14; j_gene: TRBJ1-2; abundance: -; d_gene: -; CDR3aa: CAISESTGSDGYTF; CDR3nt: TGTGCCATCAGTGAGTCAACAGGTTCTGATGGCTACACCTTC
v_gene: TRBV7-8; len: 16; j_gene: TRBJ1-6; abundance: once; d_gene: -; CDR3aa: CASSFKQGSYNSPLHF; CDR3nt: TGTGCCAGCAGCTTCAAACAGGGCTCCTATAATTCACCCCTCCACTTT
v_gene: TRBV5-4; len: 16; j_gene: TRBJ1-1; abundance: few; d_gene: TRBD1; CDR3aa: CASSLTPGQGSSEAFF; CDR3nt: TGTGCCAGCAGCTTAACACCGGGACAGGGGAGTTCTGAAGCTTTCTTT